Sequencing of this T cell receptor beta chain was carried out in a study of a mutant IDH1 vaccine in newly diagnosed glioma. Turning to the study itself: A roughly 62% male, about 38% female split and a mean age of roughly 37 years characterized treated patients. The earlier regimen, radiotherapy, temozolomide, or both, was most often both.

Whole-study results and caveats: Of all patients, around 93% showed vaccine-induced immune responses.

CDR3 size: 13 residues. The V gene's germline CDR1 is SGHAT and CDR2 FQNNGV. The ends were cut back, 5 bases at V and 2 bases at J, with 9 bases in the middle. A word on this clone: Its antigen is unknown.

This table comes from immunoSEQ multiplex PCR, and its TCRdb copy is limited to in-frame clones, with some not included. The sample holds over 80,000 clones, about 90% seen once. Time point: baseline, week 1 (first vaccination visit). Treatment noted: pre-vaccination baseline after standard-of-care therapy. Donor tumors were new WHO grade 3 or 4 IDH1-mutant, ATRX-lost astrocytomas. The sequencing here drew on PBMCs, taken from a glioma patient treated with radiotherapy, temozolomide or both. The source of this sequence is a woman aged 45-65 years with glioma. The J gene is TRBJ1-1, the V gene TRBV11-2; D not resolved. CDR3 loop: CASSPDPNTEAFF. The CDR3 region has the DNA TGTGCCAGCAGCCCGGACCCAAACACTGAAGCTTTCTTT.